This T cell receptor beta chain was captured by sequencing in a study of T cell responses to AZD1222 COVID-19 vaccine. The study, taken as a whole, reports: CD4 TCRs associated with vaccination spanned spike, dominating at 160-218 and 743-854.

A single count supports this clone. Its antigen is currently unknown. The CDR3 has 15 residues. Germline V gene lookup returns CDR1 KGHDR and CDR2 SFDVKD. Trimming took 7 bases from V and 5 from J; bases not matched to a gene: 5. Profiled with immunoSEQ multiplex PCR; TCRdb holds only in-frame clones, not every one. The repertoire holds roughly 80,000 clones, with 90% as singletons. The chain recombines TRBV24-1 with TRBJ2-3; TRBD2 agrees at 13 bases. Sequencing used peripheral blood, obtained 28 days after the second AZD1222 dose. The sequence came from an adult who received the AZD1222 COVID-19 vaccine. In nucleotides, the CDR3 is TGTGCCACCAGGGGGACTAGCGGGGCTGTAGATACGCAGTATTTT. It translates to CATRGTSGAVDTQYF.